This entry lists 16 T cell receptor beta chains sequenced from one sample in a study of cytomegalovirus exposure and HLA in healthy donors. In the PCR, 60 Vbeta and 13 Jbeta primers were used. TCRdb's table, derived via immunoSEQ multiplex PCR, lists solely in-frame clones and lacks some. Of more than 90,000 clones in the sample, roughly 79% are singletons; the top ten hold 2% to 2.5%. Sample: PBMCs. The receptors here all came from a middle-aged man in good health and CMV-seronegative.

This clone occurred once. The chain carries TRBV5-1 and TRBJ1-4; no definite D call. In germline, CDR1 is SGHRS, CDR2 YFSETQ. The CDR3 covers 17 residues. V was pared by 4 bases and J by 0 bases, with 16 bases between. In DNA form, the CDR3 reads TGCGCCAGCAGCAGCCTCCCCCCCGATGCAACTAATGAAAAACTGTTTTTT. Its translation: CASSSLPPDATNEKLFF.

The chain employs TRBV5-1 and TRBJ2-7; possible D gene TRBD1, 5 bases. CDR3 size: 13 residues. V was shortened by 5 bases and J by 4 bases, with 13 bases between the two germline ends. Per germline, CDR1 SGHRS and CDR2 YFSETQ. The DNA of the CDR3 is TGCGCCAGCAGTTCGACAGTGGATTACGAGCAGTACTTC. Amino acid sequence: CASSSTVDYEQYF.

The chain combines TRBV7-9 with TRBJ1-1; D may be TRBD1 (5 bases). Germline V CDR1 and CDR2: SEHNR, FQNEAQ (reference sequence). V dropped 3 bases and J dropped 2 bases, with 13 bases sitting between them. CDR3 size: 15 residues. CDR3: CASSFNMGPNTEAFF. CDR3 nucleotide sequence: TGTGCCAGCAGCTTCAATATGGGGCCCAACACTGAAGCTTTCTTT.

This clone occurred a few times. Here the CDR3 DNA reads TGTGCCAGTAGGGAAACCGGGACAGGGGTTAATTCACCCCTCCACTTT. It is translated as CASRETGTGVNSPLHF. The rearrangement uses TRBV19 and TRBJ1-6; TRBD1 matches 10 bases. V trimming: 6 bases; J trimming: 6 bases; junction bases outside the gene matches: 8. There are 16 residues in the CDR3. CDR1 and CDR2 (germline): LNHDA, SQIVND (reference sequence).

The CDR3 spells CASSGDTRRAGNTIYF. The DNA of the CDR3 is TGTGCCAGCAGCGGAGATACGAGGAGGGCTGGAAACACCATATATTTT. The rearrangement joins TRBV9 to TRBJ1-3, with D hard to call. CDR3 length: 16 amino acids. Trimming took 3 bases from V and 2 from J, leaving 15 bases between them. CDR1 is SGDLS, CDR2 YYNGEE, per germline.

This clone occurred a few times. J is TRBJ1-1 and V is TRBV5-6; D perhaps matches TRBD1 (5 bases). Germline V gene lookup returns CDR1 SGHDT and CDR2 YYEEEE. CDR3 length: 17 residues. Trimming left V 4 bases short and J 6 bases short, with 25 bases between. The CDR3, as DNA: TGTGCCAGCAGCCAACTAAGTGGGGGACTATATCGTTCTGAAGCTTTCTTT. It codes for CASSQLSGGLYRSEAFF.

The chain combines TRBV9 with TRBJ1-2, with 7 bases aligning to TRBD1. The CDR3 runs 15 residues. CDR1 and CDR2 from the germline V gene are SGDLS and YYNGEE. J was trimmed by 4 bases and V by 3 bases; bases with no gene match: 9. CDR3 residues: CASSAPSTGSYGYTF. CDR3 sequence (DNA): TGTGCCAGCAGCGCGCCCTCGACAGGGAGCTATGGCTACACCTTC.

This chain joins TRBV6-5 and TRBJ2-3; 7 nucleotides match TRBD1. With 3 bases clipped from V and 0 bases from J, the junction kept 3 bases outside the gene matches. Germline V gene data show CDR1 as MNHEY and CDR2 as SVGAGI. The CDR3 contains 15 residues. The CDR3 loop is CASSYNRGSTDTQYF. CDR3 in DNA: TGTGCCAGCAGTTATAACAGGGGTAGCACAGATACGCAGTATTTT.

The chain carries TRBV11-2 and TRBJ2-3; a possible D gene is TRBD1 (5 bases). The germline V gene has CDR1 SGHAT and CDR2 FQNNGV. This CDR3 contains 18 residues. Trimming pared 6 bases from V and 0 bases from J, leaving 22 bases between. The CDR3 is CASSLPPLGRPSTDTQYF. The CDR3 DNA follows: TGTGCCAGCAGTCTACCCCCTCTGGGGCGGCCTAGCACAGATACGCAGTATTTT.

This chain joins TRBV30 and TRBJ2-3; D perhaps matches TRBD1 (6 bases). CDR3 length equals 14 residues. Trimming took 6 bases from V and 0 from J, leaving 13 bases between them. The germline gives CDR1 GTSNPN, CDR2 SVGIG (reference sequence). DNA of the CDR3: TGTGCCTGCAGGGGAGCGTCTAGCACAGATACGCAGTATTTT. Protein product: CACRGASSTDTQYF.

In nucleotides, the CDR3 is TGTGCCAGCAGTTTCGACAGGGGAAGTGAAAAACTGTTTTTT. The encoded protein is CASSFDRGSEKLFF. The gene calls are TRBV6-5 and TRBJ1-4; 8 positions agree with TRBD1. V shed 4 bases and J 7 bases; nucleotides not matched to a gene: 5. This CDR3 is 14 amino acids long. Per the germline V gene, CDR1 is MNHEY and CDR2 is SVGAGI.

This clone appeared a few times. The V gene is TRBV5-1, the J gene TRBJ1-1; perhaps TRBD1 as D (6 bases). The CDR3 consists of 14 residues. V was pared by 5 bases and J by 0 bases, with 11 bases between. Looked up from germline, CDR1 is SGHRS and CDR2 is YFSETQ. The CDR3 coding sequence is TGCGCCAGCAGAAGCGGACAGATGAACACTGAAGCTTTCTTT. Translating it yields CASRSGQMNTEAFF. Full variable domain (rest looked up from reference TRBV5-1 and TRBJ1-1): KAGVTQTPRYLIKTRGQQVTLSCSPISGHRSVSWYQQTPGQGLQFLFEYFSETQRNKGNFPGRFSGRQFSNSRSEMNVSTLELGDSALYLCASRSGQMNTEAFFGQGTRLTVV.

This chain's CDR3 is CASQGDGYTF. CDR3 DNA: TGTGCCAGTCAGGGCGACGGCTACACCTTC. The chain carries TRBV6-6 and TRBJ1-2, with a possible D match to TRBD1 (5 bases). The CDR3 contains 10 residues. Germline values: CDR1 MNHNY, CDR2 SVGAGI (reference sequence). Deletions cut 9 bases from V and 8 bases from J, with 10 bases between.

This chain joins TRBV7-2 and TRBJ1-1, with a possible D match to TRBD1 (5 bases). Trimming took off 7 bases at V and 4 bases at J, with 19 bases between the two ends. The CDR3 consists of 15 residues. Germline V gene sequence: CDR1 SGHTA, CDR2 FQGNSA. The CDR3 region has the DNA TGTGCCAGCACCCCATTAGGGGTCCCGGGCACTGAAGCTTTCTTT. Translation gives CASTPLGVPGTEAFF.

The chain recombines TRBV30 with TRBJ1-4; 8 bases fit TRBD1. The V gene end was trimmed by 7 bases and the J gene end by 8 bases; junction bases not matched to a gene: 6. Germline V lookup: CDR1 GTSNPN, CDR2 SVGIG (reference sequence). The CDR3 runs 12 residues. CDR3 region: CASDRVGEKLFF. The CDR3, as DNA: TGTGCCTCGGACAGGGTCGGCGAAAAACTGTTTTTT.

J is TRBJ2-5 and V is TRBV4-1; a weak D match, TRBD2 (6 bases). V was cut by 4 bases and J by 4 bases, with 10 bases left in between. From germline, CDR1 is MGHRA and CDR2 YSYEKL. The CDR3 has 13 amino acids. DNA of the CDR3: TGCGCCAGCAGCCGCGGGACTTTAGAGACCCAGTACTTC. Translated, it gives CASSRGTLETQYF.